Listed below are T cell receptor beta chains from one sample, sequenced in a study of blood T cell repertoires in COVID-19. Some clones are missing from TCRdb's copy, which holds only in-frame ones; the method was immunoSEQ multiplex PCR. Counted here are more than 140,000 clones, 70% to 90% occurring once; the ten biggest clones make up 1.5%. The sample comprised peripheral blood. The receptors come from a woman aged 55-69 years with acute or convalescent COVID-19. Both conserved end residues are trimmed from each CDR3. Fields, in order: D gene, V gene, J gene, CDR3 protein. D genes are given only for firm matches.

d_gene: .
v_gene: TRBV7-9
j_gene: TRBJ2-1
CDR3aa: ASSPPTGEQF

d_gene: TRBD2
v_gene: TRBV30
j_gene: TRBJ2-1
CDR3aa: AWSPQRGEQF

d_gene: TRBD1
v_gene: TRBV5-4
j_gene: TRBJ1-5
CDR3aa: ASSLGGTGGQPQH

d_gene: .
v_gene: TRBV27
j_gene: TRBJ1-1
CDR3aa: ASSLSGRVAAF

d_gene: .
v_gene: TRBV7-6
j_gene: TRBJ2-7
CDR3aa: ASSLDDRGYEQY

d_gene: .
v_gene: TRBV9
j_gene: TRBJ2-7
CDR3aa: ASSLRGSPYEQY

d_gene: .
v_gene: TRBV4-3
j_gene: TRBJ1-2
CDR3aa: ASSYKARVDYGYT

d_gene: TRBD1
v_gene: TRBV6-5
j_gene: TRBJ1-2
CDR3aa: ASSPDRDINYGYT

d_gene: TRBD1
v_gene: TRBV19
j_gene: TRBJ1-6
CDR3aa: ASSTGKGGPLH

d_gene: TRBD2
v_gene: TRBV7-2
j_gene: TRBJ2-5
CDR3aa: ASSLTSGQETQY

d_gene: TRBD2
v_gene: TRBV28
j_gene: TRBJ2-7
CDR3aa: ASASGGALYEQY

d_gene: .
v_gene: TRBV7-9
j_gene: TRBJ2-1
CDR3aa: ASSSLQKNNEQF

d_gene: TRBD1
v_gene: TRBV7-2
j_gene: TRBJ1-2
CDR3aa: ASSPPGEQGRGYGYT

d_gene: .
v_gene: TRBV30
j_gene: TRBJ2-7
CDR3aa: AWGPGTLYEQY

d_gene: .
v_gene: TRBV12-3/TRBV12-4
j_gene: TRBJ1-6
CDR3aa: ASSLIRNSPLH

d_gene: TRBD1
v_gene: TRBV30
j_gene: TRBJ1-5
CDR3aa: AWSAGTGEQPQH

d_gene: TRBD1
v_gene: TRBV7-9
j_gene: TRBJ1-1
CDR3aa: ASSALGGWSTEAF

d_gene: TRBD1
v_gene: TRBV6-2/TRBV6-3
j_gene: TRBJ1-4
CDR3aa: ASSYSSGTGDLRIDEKLF

d_gene: TRBD1
v_gene: TRBV5-1
j_gene: TRBJ1-2
CDR3aa: ASSPRDRVGYGYT

d_gene: .
v_gene: TRBV18
j_gene: TRBJ2-2
CDR3aa: ASSPLTGLNTGELF

d_gene: TRBD1
v_gene: TRBV2
j_gene: TRBJ1-5
CDR3aa: ASSTRTDRAWDQPQH

d_gene: .
v_gene: TRBV9
j_gene: TRBJ1-4
CDR3aa: ASSVAPGVGRLF

d_gene: .
v_gene: TRBV5-1
j_gene: TRBJ1-2
CDR3aa: ASSLGVSNYGYT

d_gene: .
v_gene: TRBV5-4
j_gene: TRBJ1-6
CDR3aa: ASSLPGSDNSPLH

d_gene: TRBD1
v_gene: TRBV5-4
j_gene: TRBJ1-2
CDR3aa: ASSAGTGGANYGYT

d_gene: TRBD1
v_gene: TRBV6-6
j_gene: TRBJ1-5
CDR3aa: ASSYSQGGNQPQH

d_gene: TRBD2
v_gene: TRBV9
j_gene: TRBJ2-5
CDR3aa: ASSVASGVAETQY

d_gene: TRBD1
v_gene: TRBV3-1/TRBV3-2
j_gene: TRBJ2-5
CDR3aa: ASSYQGVGETQY

d_gene: TRBD1
v_gene: TRBV10-3
j_gene: TRBJ2-7
CDR3aa: AISESQGQLYEQY

d_gene: .
v_gene: TRBV18
j_gene: TRBJ2-7
CDR3aa: ASSPQGGLNEQY

d_gene: .
v_gene: TRBV2
j_gene: TRBJ1-2
CDR3aa: ASSETRVNYGYT

d_gene: .
v_gene: TRBV15
j_gene: TRBJ1-4
CDR3aa: ATSSRRNEKLF

d_gene: TRBD1
v_gene: TRBV6-5
j_gene: TRBJ1-2
CDR3aa: ASGTLGQITDGYT

d_gene: TRBD1
v_gene: TRBV7-9
j_gene: TRBJ2-4
CDR3aa: ASSPERQGKNIQY

d_gene: .
v_gene: TRBV9
j_gene: TRBJ2-1
CDR3aa: ASSAPSGPQNSYNEQF

d_gene: TRBD2
v_gene: TRBV5-4
j_gene: TRBJ2-7
CDR3aa: ASSVGVAGGSYEQY

d_gene: .
v_gene: TRBV12-3/TRBV12-4
j_gene: TRBJ2-7
CDR3aa: ASSLAGYEQY

d_gene: .
v_gene: TRBV6-5
j_gene: TRBJ2-2
CDR3aa: ASSSPGVGELF

d_gene: .
v_gene: TRBV15
j_gene: TRBJ2-2
CDR3aa: ATSKYRETNTGELF

d_gene: TRBD1
v_gene: TRBV10-3
j_gene: TRBJ1-2
CDR3aa: AITPGQGNYGYT